The clone carrying this T cell receptor beta chain has only a few counts. V was trimmed by 2 bases and J by 8 bases, leaving 11 bases between them. Germline V lookup: CDR1 SGHRS, CDR2 YFSETQ. This CDR3 is 13 amino acids long. These data originate in a study of blood T cell repertoires in COVID-19. About the study: Acute and convalescent COVID-19 specimens originated in the United States, Italy and Spain.

Recruits, aged about 18 to 100 years, lived in 24 US areas. Method: immunoSEQ multiplex PCR; TCRdb's copy keeps in-frame clones and lacks some. This sample yields about 210,000 clones, of which 81% are seen a single time; about 9.3% belongs to the top ten. This receptor was identified in a man aged 35 to 55 who had recovered from COVID-19. This chain uses TRBV5-1 with TRBJ1-5; D may be TRBD1 (5 bases). The sequenced material came from PBMCs or T cells enriched from blood (not recorded which). The CDR3 here is CASSFQGNEPQHF. CDR3 coding DNA: TGCGCCAGCAGCTTTCAGGGTAACGAGCCCCAGCATTTT.